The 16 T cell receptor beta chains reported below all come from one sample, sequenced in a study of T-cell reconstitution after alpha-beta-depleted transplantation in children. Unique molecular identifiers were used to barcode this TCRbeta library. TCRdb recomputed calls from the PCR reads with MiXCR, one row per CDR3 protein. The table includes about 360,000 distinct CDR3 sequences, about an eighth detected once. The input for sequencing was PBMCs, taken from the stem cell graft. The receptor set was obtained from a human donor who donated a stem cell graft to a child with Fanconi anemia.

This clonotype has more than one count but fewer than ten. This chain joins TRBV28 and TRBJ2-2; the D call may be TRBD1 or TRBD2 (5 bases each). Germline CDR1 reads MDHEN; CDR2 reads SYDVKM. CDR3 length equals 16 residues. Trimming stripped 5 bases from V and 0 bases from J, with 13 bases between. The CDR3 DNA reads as TGTGCCAGCAGTGAAACCGGGACGGCGAACACCGGGGAGCTGTTTTTT. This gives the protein CASSETGTANTGELFF.

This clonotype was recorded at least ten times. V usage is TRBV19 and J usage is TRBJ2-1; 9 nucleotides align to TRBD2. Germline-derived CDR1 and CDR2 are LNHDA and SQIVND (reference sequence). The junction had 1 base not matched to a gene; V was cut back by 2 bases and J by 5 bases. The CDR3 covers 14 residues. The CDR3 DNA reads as TGTGCCAGTAGTATACTAGCGGGGAACAATGAGCAGTTCTTC. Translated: CASSILAGNNEQFF.

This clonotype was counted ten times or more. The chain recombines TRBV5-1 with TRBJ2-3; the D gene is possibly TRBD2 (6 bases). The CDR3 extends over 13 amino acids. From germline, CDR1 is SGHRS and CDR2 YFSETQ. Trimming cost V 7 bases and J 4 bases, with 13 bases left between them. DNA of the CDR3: TGCGCCAGCTCAGGAGGGGCGGCAGATACGCAGTATTTT. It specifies CASSGGAADTQYF.

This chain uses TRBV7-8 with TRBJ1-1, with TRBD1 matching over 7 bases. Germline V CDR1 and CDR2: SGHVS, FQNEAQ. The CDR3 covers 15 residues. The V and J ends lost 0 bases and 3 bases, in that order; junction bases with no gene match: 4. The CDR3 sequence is CASSLAGQAYTEAFF. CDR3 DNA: TGTGCCAGCAGCTTAGCCGGACAGGCCTACACTGAAGCTTTCTTT.

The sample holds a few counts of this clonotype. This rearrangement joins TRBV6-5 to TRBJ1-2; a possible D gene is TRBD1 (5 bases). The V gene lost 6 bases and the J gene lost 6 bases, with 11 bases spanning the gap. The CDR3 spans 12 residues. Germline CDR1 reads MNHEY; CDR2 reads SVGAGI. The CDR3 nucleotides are TGTGCCAGCAGACCTGGGACGGATGGCTACACCTTC. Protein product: CASRPGTDGYTF.

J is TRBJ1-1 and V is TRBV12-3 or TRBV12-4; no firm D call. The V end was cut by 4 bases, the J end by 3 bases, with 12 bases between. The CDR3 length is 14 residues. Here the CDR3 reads CASSYTVLHTEAFF. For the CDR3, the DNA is TGTGCCAGCAGTTATACAGTCCTGCACACTGAAGCTTTCTTT.

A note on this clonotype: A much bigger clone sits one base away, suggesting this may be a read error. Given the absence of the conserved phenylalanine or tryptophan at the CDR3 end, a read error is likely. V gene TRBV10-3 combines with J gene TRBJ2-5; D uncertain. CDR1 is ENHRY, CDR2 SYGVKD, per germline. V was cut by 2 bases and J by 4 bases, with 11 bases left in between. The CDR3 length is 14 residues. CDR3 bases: TGTGCCATCAGTGAGGCGTCCCTCGGAGAGACCCAGTACTGC. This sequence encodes CAISEASLGETQYC.

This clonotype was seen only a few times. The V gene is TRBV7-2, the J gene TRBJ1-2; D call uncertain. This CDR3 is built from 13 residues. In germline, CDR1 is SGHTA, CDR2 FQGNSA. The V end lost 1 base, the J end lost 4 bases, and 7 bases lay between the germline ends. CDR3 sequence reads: CASSLGFSYGYTF. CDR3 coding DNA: TGTGCCAGCAGCTTAGGCTTCAGCTATGGCTACACCTTC.

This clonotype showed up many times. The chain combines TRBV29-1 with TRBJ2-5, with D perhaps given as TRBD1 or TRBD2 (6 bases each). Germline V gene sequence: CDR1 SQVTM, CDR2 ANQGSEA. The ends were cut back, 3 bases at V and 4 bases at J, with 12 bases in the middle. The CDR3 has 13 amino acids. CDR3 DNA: TGCAGCGTTGAGAGGGGGGTAGGAGAGACCCAGTACTTC. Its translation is CSVERGVGETQYF.

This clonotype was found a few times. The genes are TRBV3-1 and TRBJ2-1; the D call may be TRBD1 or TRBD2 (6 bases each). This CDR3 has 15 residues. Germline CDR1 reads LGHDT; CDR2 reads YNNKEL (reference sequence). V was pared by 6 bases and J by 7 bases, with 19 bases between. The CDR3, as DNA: TGTGCCAGCAGTCAAACCGGGGGCCCCAGGAATGAGCAGTTCTTC. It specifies CASSQTGGPRNEQFF.

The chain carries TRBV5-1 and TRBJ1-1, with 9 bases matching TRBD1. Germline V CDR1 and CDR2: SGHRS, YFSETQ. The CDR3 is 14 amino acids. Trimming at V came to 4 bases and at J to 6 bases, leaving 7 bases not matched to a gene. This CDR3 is CASSRTGVRAEAFF. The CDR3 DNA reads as TGCGCCAGCAGCAGGACAGGGGTTAGGGCTGAAGCTTTCTTT. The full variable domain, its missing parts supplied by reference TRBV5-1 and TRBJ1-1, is KAGVTQTPRYLIKTRGQQVTLSCSPISGHRSVSWYQQTPGQGLQFLFEYFSETQRNKGNFPGRFSGRQFSNSRSEMNVSTLELGDSALYLCASSRTGVRAEAFFGQGTRLTVV.

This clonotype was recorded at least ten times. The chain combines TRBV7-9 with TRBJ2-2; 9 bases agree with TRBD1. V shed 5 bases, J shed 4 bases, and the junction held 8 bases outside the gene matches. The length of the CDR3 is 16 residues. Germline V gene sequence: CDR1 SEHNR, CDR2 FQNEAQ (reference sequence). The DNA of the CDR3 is TGTGCCAGCAGCCGTGACAGGGGGACGTTCACCGGGGAGCTGTTTTTT. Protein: CASSRDRGTFTGELFF.

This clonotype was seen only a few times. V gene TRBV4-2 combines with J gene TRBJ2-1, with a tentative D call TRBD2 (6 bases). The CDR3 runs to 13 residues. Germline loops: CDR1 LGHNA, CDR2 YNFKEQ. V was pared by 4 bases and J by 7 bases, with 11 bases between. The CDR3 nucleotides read TGTGCCAGCAGCCCCGGACTATGGAATGAGCAGTTCTTC. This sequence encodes CASSPGLWNEQFF.

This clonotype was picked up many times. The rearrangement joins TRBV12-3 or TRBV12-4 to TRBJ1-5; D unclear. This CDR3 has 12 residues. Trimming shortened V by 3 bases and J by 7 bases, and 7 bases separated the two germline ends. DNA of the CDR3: TGTGCCAGCAGTTTCTCTGAACAGCCCCAGCATTTT. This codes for CASSFSEQPQHF.

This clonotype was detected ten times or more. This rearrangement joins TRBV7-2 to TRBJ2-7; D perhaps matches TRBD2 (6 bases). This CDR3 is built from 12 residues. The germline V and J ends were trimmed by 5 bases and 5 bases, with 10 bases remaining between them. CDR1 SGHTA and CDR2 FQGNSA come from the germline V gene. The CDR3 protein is CASSRRGDEQYF. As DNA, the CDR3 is TGTGCCAGCAGCCGGCGCGGGGACGAGCAGTACTTC.

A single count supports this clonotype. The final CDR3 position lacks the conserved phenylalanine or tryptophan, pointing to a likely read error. The CDR3 DNA reads TGCGCCAGCAGCCAAGTAGGGAGTGGCTATGGCTACACCTGC. Its translation: CASSQVGSGYGYTC. This chain joins TRBV4-3 and TRBJ1-2; D call uncertain. This CDR3 region has 14 residues. Per the germline V gene, CDR1 is LGHNA and CDR2 is YSLEER. Trimming pared 1 base from V and 4 bases from J, leaving 10 bases between.